Listed here are 19 T cell receptor beta chains from one sample, sequenced in a study of cytomegalovirus exposure and HLA in healthy donors. Sequenced by immunoSEQ multiplex PCR; TCRdb stores in-frame clones only, minus some. The sample holds tens of thousands of clones; 85% to 95% are singletons and the top ten take about 0.68%. Sequences were obtained from PBMCs. These receptors all come from a man aged 18 to 30 in good health and CMV-seronegative.

The rearrangement links TRBV6-6 to TRBJ2-2, with a weak D call TRBD1 (5 bases). This CDR3 is built from 14 residues. The V gene's germline CDR1 is MNHNY and CDR2 SVGAGI (reference sequence). The V end lost 3 bases, the J end lost 2 bases, and 7 bases lay between the germline ends. CDR3 DNA: TGTGCCAGCAGTTATGGGGCAAACACCGGGGAGCTGTTTTTT. This gives the protein CASSYGANTGELFF.

This clone was seen only a few times. The chain recombines TRBV6-5 with TRBJ1-1; possibly TRBD1 for D (5 bases). Germline CDR1 is MNHEY and CDR2 is SVGAGI. CDR3 length: 14 residues. With 6 bases removed from V and 0 bases from J, the gap between germline ends came to 11 bases. The CDR3 bases are TGTGCCAGCAGCCAGAGACAGCTGAACACTGAAGCTTTCTTT. As protein: CASSQRQLNTEAFF.

As to this clone: A read error may produce the germline difference seen at one junction end. The chain is built from TRBV7-7 and TRBJ2-5; D perhaps matches TRBD1 (6 bases). CDR3 size: 13 residues. Germline lookup yields CDR1 SSHAT and CDR2 FNYEAQ (reference sequence). CDR3 amino acids: CASSLGQKETQYF. The CDR3 nucleotides are TGTGCTAGCAGCTTAGGACAGAAAGAGACCCAGTACTTC.

The chain is built from TRBV9 and TRBJ2-5; D is perhaps TRBD1 (5 bases). Trimming pared 0 bases from V and 4 bases from J, leaving 10 bases between. This CDR3 region has 14 residues. Germline CDR1 and CDR2: SGDLS and YYNGEE. Here the CDR3 reads CASSVAGQGETQYF. The CDR3 bases are TGTGCCAGCAGCGTAGCTGGACAAGGAGAGACCCAGTACTTC.

The chain joins TRBV11-2 to TRBJ2-7, with 10 positions matching TRBD2. After removal of 5 bases from V and 2 bases from J, the junction contained 3 bases not matched to a gene. The CDR3 loop spans 14 amino acids. CDR1 SGHAT and CDR2 FQNNGV come from the germline V gene. CDR3 in amino acids: CASSHGTSAYEQYF. The DNA for the CDR3 is TGTGCCAGCAGCCATGGGACTAGCGCCTACGAGCAGTACTTC.

This sequence joins TRBV6-5 and TRBJ2-2; a weak D match, TRBD1 (5 bases). Germline V gene lookup returns CDR1 MNHEY and CDR2 SVGAGI. CDR3 length equals 15 residues. The V and J ends lost 0 bases and 5 bases respectively, with 10 bases between them. CDR3: CASSYSRQGTGELFF. In DNA, the CDR3 is TGTGCCAGCAGTTACTCCCGGCAGGGAACCGGGGAGCTGTTTTTT.

The chain couples TRBV6-5 to TRBJ2-7; possible D gene TRBD2, 6 bases. Germline values: CDR1 MNHEY, CDR2 SVGAGI. CDR3 size: 11 residues. Trimming stripped 5 bases from V and 4 bases from J, with 6 bases between. CDR3 coding DNA: TGTGCCAGCAGTGGGACTTACGAGCAGTACTTC. Translating gives CASSGTYEQYF.

V and J are TRBV6-6 and TRBJ1-5; D is unclear. The V gene lost 2 bases and the J gene lost 6 bases, with 8 bases spanning the gap. The CDR3 has 13 residues. The germline gives CDR1 MNHNY, CDR2 SVGAGI (reference sequence). The CDR3 is CASSYREAQPQHF. DNA of the CDR3: TGTGCCAGCAGTTACAGGGAGGCTCAGCCCCAGCATTTT.

This chain connects TRBV28 to TRBJ1-4; 8 nucleotides line up with TRBD1. The CDR3 is 15 residues long. The trim removed 6 bases at V and 6 bases at J, leaving 9 bases unmatched. CDR1 MDHEN and CDR2 SYDVKM come from the germline V gene. CDR3 coding DNA: TGTGCCAGCAGGGTGGACAGGGCAGGTGATGAAAAACTGTTTTTT. Protein: CASRVDRAGDEKLFF.

This clone was seen a handful of times. The chain links TRBV4-1 to TRBJ1-2, with D maybe TRBD1 (5 bases). Germline assignment: CDR1 MGHRA and CDR2 YSYEKL. The CDR3 is 15 residues long. Trimming stripped 4 bases from V and 5 bases from J, with 17 bases between. CDR3 DNA: TGCGCCAGCAGCCGGCGTGACGGGGGGGAATATGGCTACACCTTC. Its protein is CASSRRDGGEYGYTF.

The chain links TRBV18 to TRBJ1-5; maybe TRBD1 (6 bases). The V gene lost 4 bases and the J gene lost 4 bases, with 17 bases spanning the gap. Germline CDR1 and CDR2: KGHSH and LQKENI. The CDR3 extends over 16 amino acids. CDR3 nucleotide sequence: TGTGCCAGCTCACTTGCCTATGACCAGGGGAATCAGCCCCAGCATTTT. It encodes CASSLAYDQGNQPQHF.

This chain joins TRBV6-5 and TRBJ1-1; the D gene is possibly TRBD1 (5 bases). This CDR3 contains 12 residues. From germline, CDR1 is MNHEY and CDR2 SVGAGI. V lost 2 bases and J lost 10, with 11 bases in between. CDR3 in amino acids: CASSYQAGLAFF. For the CDR3, the DNA is TGTGCCAGCAGTTACCAAGCAGGGTTAGCTTTCTTT.

This chain links TRBV7-9 with TRBJ1-3; D gene ambiguous. Germline CDR1 SEHNR, CDR2 FQNEAQ (reference sequence). V dropped 0 bases and J dropped 6 bases, with 9 bases sitting between them. The CDR3 runs 14 residues. CDR3 coding DNA: TGTGCCAGCAGCTTAGCCCTAGTGGCAAACACCATATATTTT. Protein sequence: CASSLALVANTIYF.

This chain links TRBV30 with TRBJ2-7; 8 bases are a match to TRBD1. CDR1 is GTSNPN and CDR2 is SVGIG in the germline V gene (reference sequence). The CDR3 has 12 residues. Losses at the gene ends were 8 bases for V and 0 bases for J; bases not matched to a gene: 3. The CDR3 nucleotides read TGTGCCGGGGACAGGAGCTCCTACGAGCAGTACTTC. This codes for CAGDRSSYEQYF.

This clone was counted a single time. The chain uses TRBV5-6 and TRBJ1-2, with TRBD1 as a possible D gene (5 bases). Per germline, CDR1 SGHDT and CDR2 YYEEEE. There are 13 residues in the CDR3. V gave up 0 bases and J gave up 6 bases, with 9 bases separating them. DNA of the CDR3: TGTGCCAGCAGCTTGGATGGAGGGGATGGCTACACCTTC. Amino acids: CASSLDGGDGYTF.

The genes are TRBV27 and TRBJ1-1; 7 bases are shared with TRBD1. The CDR3 is made up of 13 amino acids. V gave up 6 bases and J gave up 1 base; unmatched junction bases: 2. The V gene's germline CDR1 is MNHEY and CDR2 SMNVEV (reference sequence). DNA for the CDR3: TGTGCCAGCAGGAGACAGGGGAACACTGAAGCTTTCTTT. Residues: CASRRQGNTEAFF.

V gene TRBV5-4 combines with J gene TRBJ2-7, with 7 bases aligning to TRBD1. The CDR3 is 14 residues long. The junction had 3 bases not matched to a gene; V was cut back by 0 bases and J by 3 bases. Germline loops: CDR1 SGHNT, CDR2 YYREEE (reference sequence). CDR3 amino acids: CASSLAGDSYEQYF. For the CDR3, the DNA is TGTGCCAGCAGCTTGGCCGGGGACAGCTACGAGCAGTACTTC.

The chain links TRBV7-9 to TRBJ2-1; 9 bases are a match to TRBD2. This CDR3 is 15 amino acids long. The V gene's germline CDR1 is SEHNR and CDR2 FQNEAQ (reference sequence). V was clipped by 5 bases and J by 5 bases; unmatched bases: 7. CDR3 loop: CASSPRTSDDNEQFF. The DNA for the CDR3 is TGTGCCAGCAGCCCGAGGACTAGCGACGACAATGAGCAGTTCTTC.

This clone came up once. This chain joins TRBV19 and TRBJ2-3; 11 bases fit TRBD2. This CDR3 is 18 amino acids long. V shed 8 bases, J shed 1 base, and the junction held 14 bases outside the gene matches. The germline gives CDR1 LNHDA, CDR2 SQIVND (reference sequence). The CDR3 sequence: CASGMETSGALGTDTQYF. CDR3 sequence (DNA): TGTGCCAGTGGGATGGAGACTAGCGGGGCCCTTGGCACAGATACGCAGTATTTT.